This T cell receptor (beta chain) was identified during a study of spatial heterogeneity in lung cancer. TCRdb analysed the 5' RACE reads with MiXCR anew, one entry per CDR3 protein. The sample has thousands of distinct CDR3 sequences, less than 10% seen once. In its sample, this clonotype is large (0.1 to 1%). This beta chain came through as a stray read in a library set up for alpha chains, and its size says little. The time point denotes: sample taken at primary tumor resection. Sequencing was performed on whole RNA extracted from tumor and nontumor lung tissue, or from frozen PBMC, and the material was left unsorted. Donors were about 70 untreated early-stage non-small cell lung cancer patients. CDR1 is MNHEY and CDR2 is SVGAGI in the germline V gene. The length of the CDR3 is 13 residues. Trimming shortened V by 5 bases and J by 4 bases, and 11 bases separated the two germline ends.

The sample here was normal lung tissue next to the tumor, taken at surgery. The clonotype was recovered from a male donor with early-stage non-small cell lung cancer. The gene calls are TRBV6-5 and TRBJ2-5, with D unresolved. The DNA of the CDR3 is TGTGCCAGCAGTCAGCTTTCGGCAGAGACCCAGTACTTC. Residues: CASSQLSAETQYF.